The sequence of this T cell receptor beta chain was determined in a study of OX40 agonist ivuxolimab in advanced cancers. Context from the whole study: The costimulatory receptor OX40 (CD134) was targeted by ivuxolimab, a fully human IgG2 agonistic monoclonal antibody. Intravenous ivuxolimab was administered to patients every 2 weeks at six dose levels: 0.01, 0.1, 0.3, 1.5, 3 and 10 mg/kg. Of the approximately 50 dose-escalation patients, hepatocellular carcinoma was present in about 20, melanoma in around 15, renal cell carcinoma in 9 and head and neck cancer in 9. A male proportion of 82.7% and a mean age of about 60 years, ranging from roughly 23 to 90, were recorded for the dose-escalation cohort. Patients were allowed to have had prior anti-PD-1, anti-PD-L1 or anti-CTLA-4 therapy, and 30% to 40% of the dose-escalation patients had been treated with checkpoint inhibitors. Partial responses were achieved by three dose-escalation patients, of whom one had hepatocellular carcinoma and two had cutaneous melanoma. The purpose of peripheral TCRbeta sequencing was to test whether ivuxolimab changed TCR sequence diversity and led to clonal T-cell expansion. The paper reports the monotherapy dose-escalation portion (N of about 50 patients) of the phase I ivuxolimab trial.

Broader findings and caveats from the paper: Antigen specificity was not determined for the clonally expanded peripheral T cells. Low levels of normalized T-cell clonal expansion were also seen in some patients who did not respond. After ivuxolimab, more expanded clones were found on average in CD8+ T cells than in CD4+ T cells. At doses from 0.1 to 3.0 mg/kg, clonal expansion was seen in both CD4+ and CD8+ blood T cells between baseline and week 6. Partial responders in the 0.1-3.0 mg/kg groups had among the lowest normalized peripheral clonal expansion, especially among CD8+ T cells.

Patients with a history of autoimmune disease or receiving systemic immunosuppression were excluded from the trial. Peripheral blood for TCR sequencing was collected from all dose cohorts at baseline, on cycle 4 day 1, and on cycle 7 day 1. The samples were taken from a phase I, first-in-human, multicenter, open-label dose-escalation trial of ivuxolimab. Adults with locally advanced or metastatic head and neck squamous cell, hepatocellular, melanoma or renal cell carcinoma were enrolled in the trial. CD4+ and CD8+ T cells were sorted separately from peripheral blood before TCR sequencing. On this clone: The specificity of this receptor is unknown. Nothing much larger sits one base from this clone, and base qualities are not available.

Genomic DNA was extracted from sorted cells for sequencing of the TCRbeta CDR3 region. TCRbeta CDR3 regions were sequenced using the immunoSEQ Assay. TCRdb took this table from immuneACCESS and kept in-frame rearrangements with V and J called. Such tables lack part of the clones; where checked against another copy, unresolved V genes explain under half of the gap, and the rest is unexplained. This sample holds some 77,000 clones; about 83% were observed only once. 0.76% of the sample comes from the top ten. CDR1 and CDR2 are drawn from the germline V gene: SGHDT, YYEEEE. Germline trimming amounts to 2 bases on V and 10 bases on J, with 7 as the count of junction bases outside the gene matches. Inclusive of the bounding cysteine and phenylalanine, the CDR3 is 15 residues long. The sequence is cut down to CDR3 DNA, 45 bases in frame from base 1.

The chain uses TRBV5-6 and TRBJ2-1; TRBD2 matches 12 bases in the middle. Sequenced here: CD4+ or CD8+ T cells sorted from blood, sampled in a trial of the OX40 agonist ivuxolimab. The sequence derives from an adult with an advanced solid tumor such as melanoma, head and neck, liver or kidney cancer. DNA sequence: TGTGCCAGCAGCTTCCTAGCGGGAGGGTCTTGGGAGCAGTTCTTC. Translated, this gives CASSFLAGGSWEQFF.